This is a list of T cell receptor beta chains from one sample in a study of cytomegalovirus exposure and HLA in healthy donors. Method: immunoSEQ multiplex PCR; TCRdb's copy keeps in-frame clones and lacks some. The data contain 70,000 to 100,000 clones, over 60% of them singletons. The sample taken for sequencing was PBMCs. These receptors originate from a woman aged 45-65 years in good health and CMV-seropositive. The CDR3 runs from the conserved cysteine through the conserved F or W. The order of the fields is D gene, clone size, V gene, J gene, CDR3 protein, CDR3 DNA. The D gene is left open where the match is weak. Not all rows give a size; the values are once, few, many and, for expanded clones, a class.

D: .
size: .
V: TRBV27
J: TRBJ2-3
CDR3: CASGTGGDTQYF
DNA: TGTGCCAGCGGAACTGGCGGGGATACGCAGTATTTT

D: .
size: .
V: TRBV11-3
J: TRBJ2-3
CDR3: CASTTSNADTQYF
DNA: TGTGCCAGCACAACTAGTAACGCAGATACGCAGTATTTT

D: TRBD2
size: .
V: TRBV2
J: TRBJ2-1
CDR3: CASSPSGGFWNEQFF
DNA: TGTGCCAGCAGCCCGAGCGGGGGGTTCTGGAATGAGCAGTTCTTC

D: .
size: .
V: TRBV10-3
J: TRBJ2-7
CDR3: CAISGAYEQYF
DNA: TGTGCCATCTCAGGGGCCTACGAGCAGTACTTC

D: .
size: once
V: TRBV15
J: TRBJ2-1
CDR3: CATSRDLMSNEQFF
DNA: TGTGCCACCAGCAGAGATCTAATGAGCAATGAGCAGTTCTTC

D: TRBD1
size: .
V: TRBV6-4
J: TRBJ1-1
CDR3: CASISLRGQGWANTEAFF
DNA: TGTGCCAGCATTTCCCTAAGAGGACAGGGGTGGGCGAACACTGAAGCTTTCTTT

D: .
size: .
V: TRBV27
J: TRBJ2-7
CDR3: CASSLSDPLSEQYF
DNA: TGTGCCAGCTCCCTCAGCGACCCTCTTTCCGAGCAGTACTTC

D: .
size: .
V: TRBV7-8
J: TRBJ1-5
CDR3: CASSLEEGQGQPQHF
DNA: TGTGCCAGCAGCTTAGAAGAAGGGCAGGGTCAGCCCCAGCATTTT

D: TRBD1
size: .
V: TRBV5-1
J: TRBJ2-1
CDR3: CASRPPGTGDYNEQFF
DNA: TGCGCCAGCAGGCCCCCCGGGACAGGGGATTACAATGAGCAGTTCTTC

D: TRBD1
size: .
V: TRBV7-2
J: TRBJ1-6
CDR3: CASSLLGGQGNSPLHF
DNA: TGTGCCAGCAGCTTATTGGGGGGACAGGGGAATTCACCCCTCCACTTT

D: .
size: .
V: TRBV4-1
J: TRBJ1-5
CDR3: CASSLEGVRGNQPQHF
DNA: TGCGCCAGCAGTCTAGAGGGAGTTAGGGGCAATCAGCCCCAGCATTTT

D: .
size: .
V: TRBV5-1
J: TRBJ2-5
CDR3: CASSDQGETQYF
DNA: TGCGCCAGCAGCGATCAGGGAGAGACCCAGTACTTC

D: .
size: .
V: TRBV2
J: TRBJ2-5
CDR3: CASSELGAREETQYF
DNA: TGTGCCAGCAGTGAACTGGGGGCCCGGGAAGAGACCCAGTACTTC

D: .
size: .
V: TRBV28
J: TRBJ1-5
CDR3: CASSLLGQGNQPQHF
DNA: TGTGCCAGCAGTTTATTAGGCCAGGGAAATCAGCCCCAGCATTTT

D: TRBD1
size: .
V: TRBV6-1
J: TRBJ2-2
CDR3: CASGTGNTGELFF
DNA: TGTGCCAGCGGGACAGGGAACACCGGGGAGCTGTTTTTT

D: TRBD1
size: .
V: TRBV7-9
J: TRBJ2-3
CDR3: CASSPGQKQYF
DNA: TGTGCCAGCAGCCCGGGACAGAAGCAGTATTTT

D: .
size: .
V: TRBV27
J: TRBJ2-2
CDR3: CASSFVLGAGELFF
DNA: TGTGCCAGCAGTTTCGTATTAGGGGCCGGGGAGCTGTTTTTT

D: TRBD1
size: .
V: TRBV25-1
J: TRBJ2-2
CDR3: CASSATGETGELFF
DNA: TGTGCCAGCAGTGCTACAGGGGAAACCGGGGAGCTGTTTTTT

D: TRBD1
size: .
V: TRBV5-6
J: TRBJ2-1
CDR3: CASSFRDSSYNEQFF
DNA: TGTGCCAGCAGCTTTCGGGACAGCTCCTACAATGAGCAGTTCTTC

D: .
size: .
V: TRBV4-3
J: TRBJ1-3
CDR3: CASSQGASGNTIYF
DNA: TGCGCCAGCAGCCAAGGGGCATCCGGAAACACCATATATTTT

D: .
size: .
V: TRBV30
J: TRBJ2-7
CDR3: CAWSPGSGYEQYF
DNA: TGTGCCTGGAGTCCAGGGTCCGGTTACGAGCAGTACTTC

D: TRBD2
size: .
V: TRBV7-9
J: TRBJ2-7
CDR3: CASSPDRGGTYEQYF
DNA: TGTGCCAGCAGCCCCGATCGGGGGGGCACGTACGAGCAGTACTTC

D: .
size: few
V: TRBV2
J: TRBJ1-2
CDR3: CASSLGGNYGYTF
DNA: TGTGCCAGCAGTCTTGGGGGCAACTATGGCTACACCTTC

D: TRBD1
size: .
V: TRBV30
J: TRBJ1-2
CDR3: CAWSVTGDGYTF
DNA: TGTGCCTGGAGTGTGACAGGGGATGGCTACACCTTC

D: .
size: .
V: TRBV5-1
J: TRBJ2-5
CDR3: CASSSRGGPETQYF
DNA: TGCGCCAGCAGCTCTAGGGGGGGGCCGGAGACCCAGTACTTC

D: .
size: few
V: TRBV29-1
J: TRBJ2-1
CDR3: CSVAADGGEQFF
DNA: TGCAGCGTTGCGGCCGATGGGGGCGAGCAGTTCTTC

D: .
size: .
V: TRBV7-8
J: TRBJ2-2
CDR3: CASSRGGDTNTGELFF
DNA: TGTGCCAGCAGCCGGGGTGGGGACACTAACACCGGGGAGCTGTTTTTT

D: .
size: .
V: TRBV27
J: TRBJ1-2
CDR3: CASSPRGGTNYGYTF
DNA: TGTGCCAGCAGTCCCCGGGGGGGAACCAACTATGGCTACACCTTC

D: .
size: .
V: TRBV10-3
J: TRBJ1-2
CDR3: CAISDPIQASPVKF
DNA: TGTGCCATCAGTGACCCGATACAGGCTTCCCCGGTGAAGTTC

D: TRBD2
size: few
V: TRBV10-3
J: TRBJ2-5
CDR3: CAISESRGGETQYF
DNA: TGTGCCATCAGTGAGAGCCGGGGGGGGGAGACCCAGTACTTC

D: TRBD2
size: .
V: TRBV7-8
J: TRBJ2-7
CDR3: CASSLARALAGVYEQYF
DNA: TGTGCCAGCAGCTTAGCGAGGGCACTAGCGGGGGTGTACGAGCAGTACTTC

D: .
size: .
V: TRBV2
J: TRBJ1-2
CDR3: CASIYAGESYGYTF
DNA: TGTGCCAGCATCTATGCAGGGGAGTCCTATGGCTACACCTTC

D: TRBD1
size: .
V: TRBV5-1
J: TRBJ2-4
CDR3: CASSVGTGVQYF
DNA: TGCGCCAGCAGCGTCGGGACAGGGGTTCAGTACTTC

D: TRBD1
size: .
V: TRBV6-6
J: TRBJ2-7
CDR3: CASSYFQGARDEQYF
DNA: TGTGCCAGCAGCTACTTTCAGGGGGCTAGGGACGAGCAGTACTTC

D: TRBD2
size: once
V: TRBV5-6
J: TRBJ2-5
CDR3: CASSLRTRQETQYF
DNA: TGTGCCAGCAGCTTACGGACTAGACAAGAGACCCAGTACTTC

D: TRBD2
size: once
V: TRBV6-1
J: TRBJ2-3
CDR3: CASSELAGGPDTQYF
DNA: TGTGCCAGCAGTGAACTAGCGGGGGGCCCAGATACGCAGTATTTT

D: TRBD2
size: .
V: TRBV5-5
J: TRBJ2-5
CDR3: CASSFGGVLQETQYF
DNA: TGTGCCAGCAGCTTCGGGGGGGTACTTCAAGAGACCCAGTACTTC

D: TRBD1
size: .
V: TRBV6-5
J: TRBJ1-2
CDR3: CASSYGDRGVGYTF
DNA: TGTGCCAGCAGTTACGGGGACAGGGGAGTTGGCTACACCTTC

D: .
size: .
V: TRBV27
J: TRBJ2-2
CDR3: CASSWAGNTGELFF
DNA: TGTGCCAGCAGTTGGGCAGGGAACACCGGGGAGCTGTTTTTT

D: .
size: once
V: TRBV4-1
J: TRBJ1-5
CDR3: CASSQEIVTGSWPQHF
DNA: TGCGCCAGCAGCCAAGAAATAGTCACAGGTTCCTGGCCCCAGCATTTT

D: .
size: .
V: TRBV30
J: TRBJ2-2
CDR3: CAYKNTGELFF
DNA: TGTGCCTACAAGAACACCGGGGAGCTGTTTTTT

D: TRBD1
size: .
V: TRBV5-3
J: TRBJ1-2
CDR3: CASTGGRYGYTF
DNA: TGTGCCAGCACAGGGGGACGCTATGGCTACACCTTC

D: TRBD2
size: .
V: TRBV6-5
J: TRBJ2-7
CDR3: CASSSSGGRSYEQYF
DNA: TGTGCCAGCAGTTCTAGCGGGGGCCGATCCTACGAGCAGTACTTC

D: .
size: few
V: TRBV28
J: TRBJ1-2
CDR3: CASSFPTGRREWGYTF
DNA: TGTGCCAGCAGTTTTCCTACGGGGAGAAGGGAATGGGGCTACACCTTC

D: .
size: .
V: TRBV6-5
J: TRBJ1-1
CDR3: CASSYSPGVNTEAFF
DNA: TGTGCCAGCAGTTACTCGCCAGGGGTCAACACTGAAGCTTTCTTT

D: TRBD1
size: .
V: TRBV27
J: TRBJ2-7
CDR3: CASSTPGTGGIEQYF
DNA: TGTGCCAGCAGTACCCCCGGGACAGGGGGTATTGAGCAGTACTTC

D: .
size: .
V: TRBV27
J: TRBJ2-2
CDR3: CASSLRQRNTGELFF
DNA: TGTGCCAGCAGTTTAAGACAGAGGAACACCGGGGAGCTGTTTTTT

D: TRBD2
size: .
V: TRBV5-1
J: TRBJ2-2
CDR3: CASSLLAGDTGELVF
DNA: TGCGCCAGCAGCTTGCTAGCGGGGGACACCGGGGAGCTGGTTTTT

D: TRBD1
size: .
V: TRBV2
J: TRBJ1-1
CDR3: CASSRDRANAFF
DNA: TGTGCCAGCAGCCGGGACAGGGCGAACGCTTTCTTT

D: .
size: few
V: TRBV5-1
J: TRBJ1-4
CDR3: CASSSMGGNNEKLFF
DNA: TGCGCCAGCAGCTCGATGGGAGGCAATAATGAAAAACTGTTTTTT

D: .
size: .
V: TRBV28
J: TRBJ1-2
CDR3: CASSSTTFNYGYTF
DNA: TGTGCCAGCAGTTCAACGACATTTAACTATGGCTACACCTTC

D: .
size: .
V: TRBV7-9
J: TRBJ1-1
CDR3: CASSPPGGNTEAFF
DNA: TGTGCCAGCAGCCCCCCCGGGGGGAACACTGAAGCTTTCTTT

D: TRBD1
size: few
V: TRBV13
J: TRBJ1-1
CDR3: CASSAGQGYDTEAFF
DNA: TGTGCCAGCAGCGCAGGACAGGGGTATGACACTGAAGCTTTCTTT

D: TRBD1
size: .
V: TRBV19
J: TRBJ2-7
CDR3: CASSRRQGSSYEQYF
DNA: TGTGCCAGTAGTAGAAGACAGGGGAGCTCCTACGAGCAGTACTTC

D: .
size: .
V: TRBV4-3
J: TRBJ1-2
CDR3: CASSQKDRTNYGYTF
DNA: TGCGCCAGCAGCCAGAAGGACAGAACTAACTATGGCTACACCTTC

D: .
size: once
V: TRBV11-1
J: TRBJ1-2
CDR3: CASSPQTVNYGYTF
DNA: TGTGCCAGCAGCCCCCAGACAGTCAACTATGGCTACACCTTC

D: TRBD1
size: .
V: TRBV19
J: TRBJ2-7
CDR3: CASRGQDIDEQYF
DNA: TGTGCCAGCAGAGGACAGGATATCGACGAGCAGTACTTC

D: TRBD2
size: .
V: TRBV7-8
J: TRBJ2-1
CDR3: CASRLYGLAGEIDNEQFF
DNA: TGTGCCAGCAGACTCTATGGACTAGCGGGGGAGATAGACAATGAGCAGTTCTTC

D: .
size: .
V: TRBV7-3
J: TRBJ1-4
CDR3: CASSQTSEGEKLFF
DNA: TGTGCCAGCAGCCAGACTTCTGAGGGTGAAAAACTGTTTTTT